The 30 T cell receptor beta chains below were found in one sample sequenced in a study of shared clonotypes between healthy human individuals. Sequencing was performed with immunoSEQ multiplex PCR; in TCRdb, only in-frame clones are kept and a portion is missing. The data hold 400,000 to 500,000 clones, with less than 80% observed a single time. Input material: PBMCs. The receptors shown here come from a woman in her 40s in good health. Some clones in this sample may be carry-over from other donors' samples.

V is TRBV5-1 and J is TRBJ2-7; the match to TRBD2 covers 12 bases. CDR1 and CDR2 (germline): SGHRS, YFSETQ. The CDR3 is 16 amino acids. Trimming at V came to 2 bases and at J to 4 bases, leaving 7 bases not matched to a gene. Here the CDR3 DNA reads TGCGCCAGCAGCTTAACTAGCGGGAGGTTACCTTACGAGCAGTACTTC. It specifies CASSLTSGRLPYEQYF.

The rearrangement joins TRBV28 to TRBJ1-5; 7 bases are a match to TRBD1. The CDR3 runs to 15 residues. CDR1 is MDHEN, CDR2 SYDVKM, per germline. The ends lost 8 bases at V and 4 bases at J; junction bases unmatched: 11. The chain's CDR3 is CASRTTGIINQPQHF. In nucleotides, the CDR3 is TGTGCCAGCCGGACGACAGGGATTATAAATCAGCCCCAGCATTTT. The full variable domain, completed using reference TRBV28 and TRBJ1-5, is DVKVTQSSRYLVKRTGEKVFLECVQDMDHENMFWYRQDPGLGLRLIYFSYDVKMKEKGDIPEGYSVSREKKERFSLILESASTNQTSMYLCASRTTGIINQPQHFGDGTRLSIL.

A single count supports this clone. This rearrangement joins TRBV9 to TRBJ2-4; TRBD1 is a possible D gene (6 bases). V was clipped by 0 bases and J by 3 bases, with 13 bases between them. The CDR3 is 16 residues long. The V gene's germline CDR1 is SGDLS and CDR2 YYNGEE. The CDR3 sequence: CASSVGKGVGKNIQYF. The CDR3 DNA reads as TGTGCCAGCAGCGTAGGGAAGGGGGTCGGCAAAAACATTCAGTACTTC. Drawing the rest from reference TRBV9 and TRBJ2-4, the complete variable domain is DSGVTQTPKHLITATGQRVTLRCSPRSGDLSVYWYQQSLDQGLQFLIQYYNGEERAKGNILERFSAQQFPDLHSELNLSSLELGDSALYFCASSVGKGVGKNIQYFGAGTRLSVL.

In its sample, this clone was seen once. J is TRBJ2-5 and V is TRBV11-2; D might be TRBD2 (7 bases). The CDR3 has 14 amino acids. CDR1 and CDR2 from the germline V gene are SGHAT and FQNNGV. The V and J ends lost 5 bases and 2 bases respectively, with 12 bases between them. The CDR3: CASSLQGGQETQYF. In nucleotides, the CDR3 is TGTGCCAGCAGCCTACAGGGAGGGCAAGAGACCCAGTACTTC.

The rearrangement uses TRBV7-4 and TRBJ1-2; 8 bases fit TRBD1. The germline CDR1 and CDR2 sequences are SGHVT and SQSDAQ. The CDR3 is 16 amino acids. After removal of 9 bases from V and 3 bases from J, the junction contained 15 bases not matched to a gene. Here the CDR3 reads CARTQSRDRPDYGYTF. CDR3 DNA: TGTGCCAGAACCCAAAGTAGGGACAGGCCCGACTATGGCTACACCTTC.

This clone has only one observation. V gene TRBV6-5 combines with J gene TRBJ2-3; TRBD2 matches at 7 bases. J gave up 4 bases and V 6 bases, and 7 bases lay outside the gene matches. Germline values: CDR1 MNHEY, CDR2 SVGAGI. The CDR3 is 14 amino acids. The CDR3 DNA follows: TGTGCCAGCAGATGGACTAGGGAGGCAGATACGCAGTATTTT. This codes for CASRWTREADTQYF.

A few counts support this clone. The chain has TRBV2 and TRBJ1-1; 10 bases map to TRBD1. From germline, CDR1 is SNHLY and CDR2 FYNNEI. The V and J ends lost 6 bases and 0 bases, in that order; junction bases with no gene match: 4. The CDR3 consists of 15 residues. Written as DNA, the CDR3 is TGTGCCAGCAGGGGACAGGGGATTTTGAACACTGAAGCTTTCTTT. Translated, it gives CASRGQGILNTEAFF.

The genes are TRBV18 and TRBJ2-5; 10 bases fit TRBD2. In germline, CDR1 is KGHSH, CDR2 LQKENI. This CDR3 has 15 amino acids. V was clipped by 2 bases and J by 3 bases; unmatched bases: 3. The CDR3 nucleotides read TGTGCCAGCTCACCAGTCCTAGCGGGAGAAGAGACCCAGTACTTC. Translating gives CASSPVLAGEETQYF.

This sequence joins TRBV19 and TRBJ1-4; unclear D gene. Germline values: CDR1 LNHDA, CDR2 SQIVND (reference sequence). This CDR3 contains 14 residues. V lost 6 bases and J 0 bases, leaving 8 bases between the germline ends. CDR3 residues: CASRDGPTNEKLFF. The CDR3 bases are TGTGCCAGTAGGGACGGACCAACTAATGAAAAACTGTTTTTT.

About this clone itself: A much larger clone differs from this one at a single base, so this may be a read error. This sequence joins TRBV7-9 and TRBJ2-7; the D is unclear. Deletions cut 5 bases from V and 2 bases from J, with 4 bases between. CDR1 SEHNR and CDR2 FQNEAQ come from the germline V gene (reference sequence). The CDR3 runs 11 residues. The CDR3 bases are TGTGCCAGCAGCGCCGCCTACGAGCAGTACTTC. Its protein product is CASSAAYEQYF.

This rearrangement joins TRBV6-5 to TRBJ1-6; D is perhaps TRBD1 (6 bases). The CDR3 runs to 15 residues. Germline CDR1 and CDR2: MNHEY and SVGAGI. Trimming stripped 5 bases from V and 7 bases from J, with 15 bases between. The CDR3 spells CASSPIHGQNSPLHF. For the CDR3, the DNA is TGTGCCAGCAGTCCCATCCACGGACAGAATTCACCCCTCCACTTT.

This clone appeared a few times. V and J are TRBV5-4 and TRBJ2-7; D is perhaps TRBD1 (7 bases). From germline, CDR1 is SGHNT and CDR2 YYREEE (reference sequence). The CDR3 contains 16 residues. Trimming removed 4 bases from V and 6 bases from J, with 23 bases in between. The CDR3 loop reads CASSASRGTDRGEQYF. The CDR3 DNA sequence: TGTGCCAGCAGCGCGTCTCGGGGGACAGACCGCGGCGAGCAGTACTTC.

CDR3 coding DNA: TGTGCCAGCAGTTTTGGGGCGGGACAGGGTATAGACACCGGGGAGCTGTTTTTT. It encodes CASSFGAGQGIDTGELFF. V gene TRBV28 combines with J gene TRBJ2-2, with 9 bases lining up with TRBD1. V shed 3 bases and J 3 bases; nucleotides not matched to a gene: 11. The CDR3 loop spans 18 amino acids. Germline V CDR1 and CDR2: MDHEN, SYDVKM.

This chain uses TRBV7-2 with TRBJ1-2, with 7 nucleotides matching TRBD1. Trimming at V came to 3 bases and at J to 7 bases, leaving 11 bases not matched to a gene. CDR3 length equals 15 residues. Germline lookup yields CDR1 SGHTA and CDR2 FQGNSA. CDR3 residues: CASSLSAQGVLGYTF. The DNA of the CDR3 is TGTGCCAGCAGCTTGAGTGCGCAGGGGGTTCTTGGCTACACCTTC.

V is TRBV15 and J is TRBJ1-1; D is ambiguous. CDR3 length equals 13 residues. Germline assignment: CDR1 LNHNV and CDR2 YYDKDF (reference sequence). The ends were cut back, 3 bases at V and 0 bases at J, with 5 bases in the middle. CDR3 bases: TGTGCCACCAGCAGGAGACTGAACACTGAAGCTTTCTTT. It specifies CATSRRLNTEAFF. Complete variable domain (other parts from reference TRBV15 and TRBJ1-1): DAMVIQNPRYQVTQFGKPVTLSCSQTLNHNVMYWYQQKSSQAPKLLFHYYDKDFNNEADTPDNFQSRRPNTSFCFLDIRSPGLGDTAMYLCATSRRLNTEAFFGQGTRLTVV.

On this clone itself: The germline gene is not matched at one end of the junction; a read error may be the cause. The rearrangement links TRBV25-1 to TRBJ1-1; D gene ambiguous. The CDR3 is 14 amino acids. Germline V gene lookup returns CDR1 MGHDK and CDR2 SYGVNS. CDR3 loop: CAGSDRSLNTEAFF. In DNA form, the CDR3 reads TGCGCCGGCAGTGACCGCAGCCTGAACACTGAAGCTTTCTTT.

Here the CDR3 reads CASSPYQTSASNEQFF. CDR3 coding DNA: TGTGCCAGCTCACCATACCAGACTAGCGCCTCCAATGAGCAGTTCTTC. V is TRBV18 and J is TRBJ2-1, with 8 nucleotides matching TRBD2. This CDR3 comprises 16 residues. V shed 2 bases, J shed 6 bases, and the junction held 9 bases outside the gene matches. The germline V gene has CDR1 KGHSH and CDR2 LQKENI.

The rearrangement links TRBV7-2 to TRBJ2-7, with D unclear. The CDR3 extends over 14 amino acids. V gave up 4 bases and J gave up 2 bases, with 12 bases separating them. Germline loops: CDR1 SGHTA, CDR2 FQGNSA. The CDR3 loop reads CASSSALIPYEQYF. As DNA, the CDR3 is TGTGCCAGCAGCTCCGCCTTGATTCCCTACGAGCAGTACTTC.

V gene TRBV5-1 combines with J gene TRBJ2-1, with 7 bases that match TRBD2. Germline CDR1 and CDR2: SGHRS and YFSETQ. This CDR3 spans 14 amino acids. V shed 4 bases, J shed 3 bases, and the junction held 4 bases outside the gene matches. Here the CDR3 reads CASSVTSVYNEQFF. CDR3 sequence (DNA): TGCGCCAGCAGCGTTACTAGCGTCTACAATGAGCAGTTCTTC.

V is TRBV7-9 and J is TRBJ2-3; TRBD1 agrees at 8 bases. This CDR3 has 17 residues. Germline V gives CDR1 SEHNR, CDR2 FQNEAQ (reference sequence). V lost 3 bases and J lost 7; bases outside the gene matches: 15. In DNA form, the CDR3 reads TGTGCCAGCAGCTTGATTGGGCAGGTGGACAGGGAAAATACGCAGTATTTT. Protein product: CASSLIGQVDRENTQYF.

This clone was found many times. Other DNA sequences in this specimen translate into the identical CDR3. This chain links TRBV28 with TRBJ2-1; D is undetermined. The length of the CDR3 is 14 residues. V shed 6 bases and J shed 0 bases, with 9 bases lying between them. Germline V gives CDR1 MDHEN, CDR2 SYDVKM. As DNA, the CDR3 is TGTGCCAGCAGATCCCGAAGCTCCTACAATGAGCAGTTCTTC. Translated, it gives CASRSRSSYNEQFF.

The chain combines TRBV30 with TRBJ1-4; possibly TRBD1 for D (5 bases). Trimming took off 4 bases at V and 5 bases at J, with 14 bases between the two ends. Germline V gives CDR1 GTSNPN, CDR2 SVGIG (reference sequence). This CDR3 spans 14 amino acids. Here the CDR3 DNA reads TGTGCCTGGAACCCACCTTGGGGGAATGAAAAACTGTTTTTT. Amino acids: CAWNPPWGNEKLFF.

Written as DNA, the CDR3 is TGTGCCAGCTCAATGCTCCCTAACAATGAGCAGTTCTTC. Translation gives CASSMLPNNEQFF. This chain links TRBV18 with TRBJ2-1, with no clear D. This CDR3 has 13 residues. Germline loops: CDR1 KGHSH, CDR2 LQKENI. V dropped 5 bases and J dropped 5 bases, with 10 bases sitting between them.

In its sample, this clone was seen once. The chain links TRBV6-6 to TRBJ2-7; D may be TRBD1 or TRBD2 (6 bases each). Germline assignment: CDR1 MNHNY and CDR2 SVGAGI (reference sequence). V lost 6 bases and J 3 bases, leaving 9 bases between the germline ends. CDR3 length: 12 amino acids. This CDR3 is CASSGGVYEQYF. DNA for the CDR3: TGTGCCAGCAGCGGGGGCGTCTACGAGCAGTACTTC.

The chain couples TRBV7-2 to TRBJ2-3; 12 nucleotides agree with TRBD2. The CDR3 contains 16 residues. J was trimmed by 6 bases and V by 5 bases; bases with no gene match: 9. Germline V lookup: CDR1 SGHTA, CDR2 FQGNSA. CDR3: CTSSLGLAGLGDTQYF. CDR3 nucleotides: TGTACCAGCAGCCTTGGACTAGCGGGGTTGGGGGATACGCAGTATTTT.

The chain has TRBV7-3 and TRBJ2-1; D remains ambiguous. Germline assignment: CDR1 SGHTA and CDR2 FQGTGA. CDR3 length equals 14 residues. V dropped 2 bases and J dropped 4 bases, with 9 bases sitting between them. CDR3 in amino acids: CASSLDTDYNEQFF. CDR3 sequence (DNA): TGTGCCAGCAGCTTAGATACGGATTACAATGAGCAGTTCTTC.

The chain recombines TRBV18 with TRBJ1-2; D unresolved. The CDR3 extends over 14 amino acids. Germline V CDR1 and CDR2: KGHSH, LQKENI. V lost 3 bases and J lost 4, with 12 bases in between. DNA of the CDR3: TGTGCCAGCTCACCTCAAGACTGGGGCTATGGCTACACCTTC. The encoded protein is CASSPQDWGYGYTF.

This clone showed up just a few times. The J gene is TRBJ2-3, the V gene TRBV5-1; 11 bases align to TRBD2. From germline, CDR1 is SGHRS and CDR2 YFSETQ. Trimming removed 1 base from V and 5 bases from J; junction bases left unmatched: 3. The CDR3 spans 15 residues. The CDR3 reads CASSLTSGRQDTQYF. The CDR3 nucleotides are TGCGCCAGCAGCTTGACTAGCGGGAGACAAGATACGCAGTATTTT.

The V and J genes are TRBV16 and TRBJ2-5; 11 bases are shared with TRBD1. V lost 4 bases, J lost 6 bases, and 4 bases stayed unmatched. CDR1 KGHSY and CDR2 FQNENV come from the germline V gene. This CDR3 is built from 14 residues. The CDR3 nucleotides read TGTGCCAGCAGCCCCGGACAGGGGGCAAAGACCCAGTACTTC. Protein: CASSPGQGAKTQYF.

The chain has TRBV6-6 and TRBJ1-1, with 9 positions matching TRBD1. Germline V gives CDR1 MNHNY, CDR2 SVGAGI (reference sequence). CDR3 length: 13 residues. V lost 6 bases and J lost 8; bases outside the gene matches: 7. The CDR3 loop reads CASSHSDRGEAFF. The CDR3 bases are TGTGCCAGCAGCCACTCGGACAGGGGAGAAGCTTTCTTT.